The rows below give T cell receptor beta chains drawn from one sample of a study of coeliac disease. TCRdb's copy holds only in-frame clones and misses some; the assay was immunoSEQ multiplex PCR. This table has 4,000 to 5,000 clones, 62% appearing once. The sequenced sample was lamina propria lymphocytes from the gut. The receptors come from a woman between 70 and 85 years old with celiac disease. CDR3s include the opening cysteine and the closing phenylalanine or tryptophan. Each record gives: D gene, V gene, J gene, clone size, CDR3 protein, CDR3 DNA. D genes are given only for firm matches. Clone size is stated in some rows and not others, as once, few, many or a class when expanded.

>-|TRBV19|TRBJ2-1|-
CASSIDRGSVDNEQFF
TGTGCCAGTAGTATAGACCGGGGATCGGTAGACAATGAGCAGTTCTTC
>TRBD2|TRBV7-8|TRBJ2-1|-
CASSLFGGGAHNEQFF
TGTGCCAGCAGCTTATTTGGCGGGGGGGCCCACAATGAGCAGTTCTTC
>-|TRBV19|TRBJ2-1|-
CASSIDNYNEQFF
TGTGCCAGTAGTATAGATAACTACAATGAGCAGTTCTTC
>TRBD1|TRBV10-3|TRBJ1-3|-
CATGTGTGNTIYF
TGTGCCACCGGGACAGGGACAGGAAACACCATATATTTT
>-|TRBV14|TRBJ2-7|-
CASLRTGDSYEQYF
TGTGCCAGTCTCAGAACGGGTGACTCCTACGAGCAGTACTTC
>TRBD1|TRBV7-2|TRBJ1-3|few
CASSSDGQVTGNTIYF
TGTGCCAGCAGCTCCGACGGACAGGTTACAGGAAACACCATATATTTT
>-|TRBV29-1|TRBJ2-7|large
CSVVGAEQYF
TGCAGCGTTGTAGGGGCCGAGCAGTACTTC
>-|TRBV7-9|TRBJ1-1|-
CASSLIGENTEAFF
TGTGCCAGCAGCTTGATAGGGGAGAACACTGAAGCTTTCTTT
>TRBD1|TRBV13|TRBJ2-3|-
CASSSIMDRVITDTQYF
TGTGCCAGCAGCTCGATAATGGACAGGGTTATAACAGATACGCAGTATTTT
>-|TRBV19|TRBJ2-7|-
CASSWGDSYEQYF
TGTGCCAGTAGTTGGGGAGACTCCTACGAGCAGTACTTC
>-|TRBV18|TRBJ1-1|once
CASSPNLGAMNTEAFF
TGTGCCAGCTCCCCGAATTTGGGAGCGATGAACACTGAAGCTTTCTTT
>-|TRBV5-1|TRBJ2-7|-
CASRRYTDDSYEQYF
TGCGCCAGCAGACGATACACAGATGACTCCTACGAGCAGTACTTC
>TRBD1|TRBV18|TRBJ1-1|few
CASSPQRLLRTGATMNTEAFF
TGTGCCAGCTCACCGCAGAGATTGTTGAGGACAGGTGCTACCATGAACACTGAAGCTTTCTTT
>TRBD1|TRBV10-3|TRBJ2-7|-
CAIRGDRARDEQYF
TGTGCCATCCGGGGGGACAGGGCAAGGGACGAGCAGTACTTC
>TRBD1|TRBV5-6|TRBJ1-4|-
CASSREGGSDLDEKLFF
TGTGCCAGCAGTCGAGAAGGGGGCTCCGACCTGGATGAAAAACTGTTTTTT
>-|TRBV27|TRBJ2-7|once
CASSSLGAREQYF
TGTGCCAGCAGTTCTTTAGGGGCGCGCGAGCAGTACTTC
>-|TRBV7-6|TRBJ2-2|-
CASSLGADVTGELFF
TGTGCCAGCAGCTTAGGGGCAGACGTTACCGGGGAGCTGTTTTTT
>-|TRBV10-3|TRBJ2-7|few
CATTRRDEGEQYF
TGTGCCACCACCCGGCGGGATGAGGGCGAGCAGTACTTC
>-|TRBV6-6|TRBJ1-2|few
CASSLGQLYGYTF
TGTGCCAGCAGCCTCGGACAGCTCTATGGCTACACCTTC
>-|TRBV5-8|TRBJ1-2|-
CASSLGDSPLYGYTF
TGTGCCAGCAGCTTGGGCGACAGCCCCCTCTATGGCTACACCTTC
>-|TRBV19|TRBJ2-5|-
CASSIGSTQETQYF
TGTGCCAGTAGTATAGGGAGCACCCAAGAGACCCAGTACTTC
>-|TRBV6-6|TRBJ1-2|few
CASSLMDSYGYTF
TGTGCCAGCAGCCTAATGGACAGCTATGGCTACACCTTC
>TRBD1|TRBV10-3|TRBJ1-5|-
CAITEDRGERVNQPQHF
TGTGCCATCACTGAGGACAGGGGAGAGAGGGTCAATCAGCCCCAGCATTTT
>-|TRBV10-3|TRBJ2-3|few
CAISRQVLSDTQYF
TGTGCCATCAGTAGACAGGTCTTATCAGATACGCAGTATTTT
>TRBD1|TRBV5-1|TRBJ2-2|-
CASTAGGIAGELFF
TGCGCCAGCACCGCAGGGGGCATCGCCGGGGAGCTGTTTTTT
>TRBD1|TRBV6-5|TRBJ1-1|-
CASTSRRTGATEAFF
TGTGCCAGCACCTCTAGGCGTACAGGGGCCACTGAAGCTTTCTTT
>-|TRBV6-1|TRBJ1-6|-
CASSGASGTGVRSPLHF
TGTGCCAGCAGTGGTGCTTCCGGAACGGGGGTTCGGTCACCCCTCCACTTT
>-|TRBV7-9|TRBJ1-2|-
CASSLGFQEDGYTF
TGTGCCAGCAGCTTAGGGTTCCAGGAAGATGGCTACACCTTC
>TRBD1|TRBV5-6|TRBJ1-6|-
CASSLEDRDYSPLHF
TGTGCCAGCAGCTTGGAAGACAGGGACTATTCACCCCTCCACTTT
>-|TRBV28|TRBJ2-5|-
CASYRQGTETQYF
TGTGCCAGTTACCGACAAGGAACGGAGACCCAGTACTTC
>-|TRBV7-6|TRBJ2-5|-
CASSPGRETQYF
TGTGCCAGCAGCCCGGGGAGGGAGACCCAGTACTTC
>-|TRBV19|TRBJ2-7|medium-sized
CASSPAGQQYEQYF
TGTGCCAGTAGTCCGGCCGGACAGCAATACGAGCAGTACTTC
>-|TRBV6-7|TRBJ2-1|once
CASSQRGEQFF
TGTGCCAGCAGCCAGAGGGGGGAGCAGTTCTTC
>-|TRBV2|TRBJ1-2|-
CASKRDGYTF
TGTGCCAGCAAGCGGGACGGCTACACCTTC
>TRBD1|TRBV2|TRBJ1-2|-
CASNERQGANYGYTF
TGTGCCAGCAACGAGAGACAGGGAGCTAACTATGGCTACACCTTC
>TRBD2|TRBV25-1|TRBJ2-1|-
CASSESGTSGGAGDEQFF
TGTGCCAGCAGTGAGTCCGGGACTAGCGGGGGGGCAGGCGATGAGCAGTTCTTC
>TRBD2|TRBV7-9|TRBJ2-5|-
CASSSSSGGYQETQYF
TGTGCCAGCAGCTCCTCTAGCGGGGGGTACCAAGAGACCCAGTACTTC
>TRBD2|TRBV19|TRBJ2-2|-
CASSQLAGINTGELFF
TGTGCCAGTAGTCAACTAGCGGGGATTAACACCGGGGAGCTGTTTTTT
>-|TRBV18|TRBJ2-3|-
CASSQGTQGSTDTQYF
TGTGCCAGCTCACAAGGGACGCAGGGGTCTACAGATACGCAGTATTTT
>-|TRBV5-4|TRBJ1-2|once
CASSSYRKGSGYTF
TGTGCCAGCAGTTCGTACAGGAAAGGTAGTGGCTACACCTTC
>-|TRBV13|TRBJ2-7|-
CASSLADNYEQYF
TGTGCCAGCAGCTTAGCGGACAACTACGAGCAGTACTTC
>TRBD1|TRBV5-1|TRBJ1-1|few
CASSQSTGLGTEAFF
TGCGCCAGCAGCCAATCGACAGGGTTAGGCACTGAAGCTTTCTTT
>TRBD1|TRBV10-3|TRBJ2-1|-
CAISTRDSYNEQFF
TGTGCCATCAGTACCCGGGACAGCTACAATGAGCAGTTCTTC
>-|TRBV19|TRBJ1-2|-
CASSLSGGVTYDGYTF
TGTGCCAGTAGTCTGTCTGGCGGAGTCACATATGATGGCTACACCTTC
>-|TRBV19|TRBJ2-7|few
CASSIGNSLRDEQYF
TGTGCCAGTAGTATAGGCAACAGCCTGAGAGACGAGCAGTACTTC
>-|TRBV4-3|TRBJ1-2|-
CASSQVGGSGANYGYTF
TGCGCCAGCAGCCAAGTAGGTGGTAGCGGCGCTAACTATGGCTACACCTTC
>TRBD1|TRBV2|TRBJ2-5|-
CASSEAPGGVETQYF
TGTGCCAGCAGTGAAGCGCCAGGGGGAGTAGAGACCCAGTACTTC
>-|TRBV4-3|TRBJ1-1|-
CASSQDDWGAGAFF
TGCGCCAGCAGCCAAGATGATTGGGGCGCGGGGGCTTTCTTT
>-|TRBV6-5|TRBJ1-1|-
CASSYGGLNTEAFF
TGTGCCAGCAGTTACGGAGGGCTAAACACTGAAGCTTTCTTT
>-|TRBV29-1|TRBJ2-7|-
CSVTITGESEQYF
TGCAGCGTCACCATTACCGGGGAGTCCGAGCAGTACTTC
>TRBD1|TRBV5-6|TRBJ2-2|medium-sized
CASSFGRGLIGELFF
TGTGCCAGCAGCTTCGGCAGGGGGCTAATCGGGGAGCTGTTTTTT
>-|TRBV7-2|TRBJ1-6|-
CASSFGSPGDNSPLHF
TGTGCCAGCAGCTTTGGCTCCCCCGGGGATAATTCACCCCTCCACTTT
>TRBD1|TRBV6-5|TRBJ2-5|-
CASTPGGTTQYF
TGTGCCAGCACCCCAGGGGGTACGACCCAGTACTTC